The clone carrying this TCR beta chain was observed a few times. Its antigen remains unknown. The sample belongs to a study of T cells in Graves' hyperthyroidism and ophthalmopathy. Whole-study results and caveats: Most thyroid-expanded clonotypes above 0.001 were also found in blood.

Researchers amplified the TCR beta CDR3 regions from RNA transcripts. First-round RT-PCR of the TCR CDR3 relied on the HTBI primer set. TCRdb re-called the multiplex PCR reads with MiXCR, one entry per CDR3 protein. Among hundreds of thousands of distinct CDR3 sequences listed, about 20% were seen once. There are 10 residues in the CDR3. V was shortened by 10 bases and J by 13 bases, with 16 bases between the two germline ends. The germline gives CDR1 SNHLY, CDR2 FYNNEI. The diagnostic basis comprised clinical symptoms, serum thyroxine and TRAb, thyroid ultrasound and orbital computed tomography. The specimen was blood. This receptor was identified in a man aged 30 to 45 with Graves' ophthalmopathy. V usage is TRBV2 and J usage is TRBJ2-5, with a possible D match to TRBD1 (6 bases). CDR3 sequence reads: CANTGTYLYF. CDR3 DNA sequence: TGTGCCAACACAGGGACCTATTTGTACTTC.